The table lists the clone carrying this TCR beta chain with a few counts. Looked up from germline, CDR1 is SQVTM and CDR2 is ANQGSEA. This CDR3 contains 13 residues. Trimming cost V 6 bases and J 7 bases; bases outside gene matches: 4. Primers for the PCR totalled 60 Vbeta and 13 Jbeta. As processed by the authors: Unique TCR beta chains totaled some 78 million in a later count, with roughly 11 million of them shared. Measured with immunoSEQ multiplex PCR; TCRdb has only the in-frame clones, and not every one. The D gene and trimming were derived from the DNA, and the V and J assignments and clone size from that table. The sample has around 94,000 clones; 63% are singletons. The entry originates in a study of cytomegalovirus exposure and HLA in healthy donors. Study-wide background: An analysis done earlier identified about 120 million unique TCR beta sequences from approximately 170 million T cells. Early released data had about 80 million unique TCRs, all coming from HLA-typed donors.

The rearrangement uses TRBV29-1 and TRBJ2-2, with 11 bases identical to TRBD1. The sample comprised PBMCs. The clonotype comes from a human donor in good health. CDR3 coding DNA: TGCAGCGTCAGGACAGGGGGCATCGGGGAGCTGTTTTTT. Translation gives CSVRTGGIGELFF.